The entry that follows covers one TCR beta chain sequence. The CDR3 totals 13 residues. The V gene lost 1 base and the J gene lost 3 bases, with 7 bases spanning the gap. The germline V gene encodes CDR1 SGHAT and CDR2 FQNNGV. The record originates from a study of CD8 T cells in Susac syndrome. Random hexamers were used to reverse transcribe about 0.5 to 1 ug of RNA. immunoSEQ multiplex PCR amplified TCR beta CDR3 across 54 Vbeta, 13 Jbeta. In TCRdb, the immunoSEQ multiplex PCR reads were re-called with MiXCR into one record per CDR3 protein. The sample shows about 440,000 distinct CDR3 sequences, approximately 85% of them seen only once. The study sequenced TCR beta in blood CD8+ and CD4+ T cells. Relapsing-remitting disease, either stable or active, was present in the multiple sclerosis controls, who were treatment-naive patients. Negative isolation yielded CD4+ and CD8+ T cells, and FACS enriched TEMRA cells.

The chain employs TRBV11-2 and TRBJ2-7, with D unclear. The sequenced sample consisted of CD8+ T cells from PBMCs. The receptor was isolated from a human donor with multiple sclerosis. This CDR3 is CASSLVVNYEQYF. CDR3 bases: TGTGCCAGCAGCTTAGTGGTTAACTACGAGCAGTACTTC.